This TCR beta chain was obtained from a study of T cells in Graves' hyperthyroidism and ophthalmopathy. Looking at the study overall: Initial diagnosis, before any treatment, was when peripheral blood was collected.

Study-level results: Most thyroid clonotypes that were expanded above 0.001 also turned up in blood.

Regions amplified from RNA transcripts were the TCR beta CDR3 regions. The HTBI primer set drove a first-round RT-PCR of the TCR CDR3. TCRdb called the multiplex PCR reads again in MiXCR, with one record for every CDR3 protein. The table lists about 400,000 distinct CDR3 sequences, over 12% of them singletons. Any patient presenting with uncontrolled infection, other autoimmune disease, pregnancy or lactation was left out. This clonotype was recorded at least ten times. Its antigen remains unidentified. Trimming removed 5 bases at V and 5 bases at J, with 13 bases between. Germline CDR1 is LGHDT and CDR2 is YNNKEL (reference sequence). This CDR3 has 13 residues.

The receptor comes from a man aged 45-65 years with Graves' ophthalmopathy. The V call is TRBV3-1, the J call TRBJ2-7; D unclear. Sequenced material: blood. The CDR3 DNA is TGTGCCAGCAGCGGCGACTCCCGCCACGAGCAGTACTTC. As protein: CASSGDSRHEQYF.